The 27 T cell receptor beta chains reported below all come from one sample, sequenced in a study of CD8+ T cells in alopecia areata. RNA, once extracted, was reverse transcribed into cDNA for use as the sequencing template. Assay used: immunoSEQ multiplex PCR; TCRdb lists only in-frame clones, some missing. The sample includes around 120,000 clones, roughly 60% of them seen just once. Sample treatment: oral pan-JAK inhibitor, 5-10 mg twice daily. The material was CD8+ T cells sorted from blood, obtained at week 4, from a patient treated with tofacitinib. These receptors all stem from a human donor with alopecia areata.

This chain uses TRBV5-1 with TRBJ2-7; 8 nucleotides match TRBD1. The CDR3 contains 13 residues. V lost 3 bases and J lost 5; bases outside the gene matches: 4. Germline loops: CDR1 SGHRS, CDR2 YFSETQ. In DNA, the CDR3 is TGCGCCAGCAGCTGGCAGGGGGCAGACGAGCAGTACTTC. It translates to CASSWQGADEQYF.

V is TRBV29-1 and J is TRBJ2-5; D not certain. V lost 0 bases and J 5 bases, leaving 22 bases between the germline ends. This CDR3 has 17 residues. Germline CDR1 and CDR2: SQVTM and ANQGSEA. CDR3 amino acids: CSVEDPSRSGPWETQYF. In DNA, the CDR3 is TGCAGCGTTGAAGACCCATCTCGGAGTGGTCCCTGGGAGACCCAGTACTTC. Based on the CDR3 plus reference TRBV29-1 and TRBJ2-5, the full variable domain is SAVISQKPSRDICQRGTSLTIQCQVDSQVTMMFWYRQQPGQSLTLIATANQGSEATYESGFVIDKFPISRPNLTFSTLTVSNMSPEDSSIYLCSVEDPSRSGPWETQYFGPGTRLLVL.

This rearrangement joins TRBV6-5 to TRBJ2-7; possibly TRBD1 or TRBD2 for D (5 bases each). V dropped 5 bases and J dropped 3 bases, with 11 bases sitting between them. The CDR3 length is 13 residues. CDR1 is MNHEY and CDR2 is SVGAGI in the germline V gene. The CDR3 loop is CASSHRDGYEQYF. CDR3 DNA: TGTGCCAGCAGTCACCGGGACGGCTACGAGCAGTACTTC.

The rearrangement links TRBV7-9 to TRBJ2-7, with TRBD1 identical over 7 bases. CDR3 length: 15 residues. Germline CDR1 SEHNR, CDR2 FQNEAQ (reference sequence). V lost 4 bases to trimming and J lost 3 bases; unmatched junction nucleotides: 9. This CDR3 is CASSSPSGQLYEQYF. Written as DNA, the CDR3 is TGTGCCAGCAGCTCCCCCTCGGGACAGCTCTACGAGCAGTACTTC. The full variable domain, with the rest looked up from reference TRBV7-9 and TRBJ2-7, is DTGVSQNPRHKITKRGQNVTFRCDPISEHNRLYWYRQTLGQGPEFLTYFQNEAQLEKSRLLSDRFSAERPKGSFSTLEIQRTEQGDSAMYLCASSSPSGQLYEQYFGPGTRLTVT.

The chain joins TRBV29-1 to TRBJ2-3, with D maybe TRBD2 (5 bases). Germline CDR1 SQVTM, CDR2 ANQGSEA. V was pared by 7 bases and J by 3 bases, with 8 bases between. CDR3 length equals 11 residues. This CDR3 is CSAPGTDTQYF. Written as DNA, the CDR3 is TGCAGCGCGCCGGGGACAGATACGCAGTATTTT.

This chain joins TRBV6-5 and TRBJ1-2; 10 nucleotides line up with TRBD1. Looked up from germline, CDR1 is MNHEY and CDR2 is SVGAGI. The CDR3 is 13 amino acids. V shed 5 bases, J shed 6 bases, and the junction held 3 bases outside the gene matches. The CDR3 DNA reads TGTGCCAGCAGTACGACAGGGGGCGATGGCTACACCTTC. It yields the protein CASSTTGGDGYTF.

The V gene is TRBV11-2, the J gene TRBJ2-2, with D maybe TRBD1 (7 bases). The CDR3 has 12 amino acids. Germline CDR1 reads SGHAT; CDR2 reads FQNNGV. The V end was cut by 4 bases, the J end by 11 bases, with 11 bases between. This CDR3 reads CASSWRDRELFF. The DNA for the CDR3 is TGTGCCAGCAGCTGGCGGGACAGAGAGCTGTTTTTT.

In its sample, this clone was seen once. V and J are TRBV12-5 and TRBJ2-5; 9 bases are a match to TRBD1. There are 14 residues in the CDR3. After removal of 5 bases from V and 4 bases from J, the junction contained 5 bases not matched to a gene. Per germline, CDR1 LGHNT and CDR2 FRNRAP. CDR3 sequence: CASGLTGGPETQYF. CDR3 nucleotides: TGTGCTAGTGGTCTGACAGGGGGACCAGAGACCCAGTACTTC.

This clone was detected only a few times. J is TRBJ1-1 and V is TRBV6-5, with D possibly matching TRBD1 (5 bases). Germline V gene data show CDR1 as MNHEY and CDR2 as SVGAGI. This CDR3 is built from 14 residues. V was trimmed by 0 bases and J by 8 bases, leaving 13 bases between them. The CDR3 sequence is CASSYSAGRLEAFF. The CDR3 region has the DNA TGTGCCAGCAGTTACTCGGCAGGGCGCCTAGAAGCTTTCTTT.

The V gene is TRBV27, the J gene TRBJ1-2; no clear D gene. The CDR3 is 15 amino acids. V was cut by 4 bases and J by 4 bases, with 16 bases left in between. In germline, CDR1 is MNHEY, CDR2 SMNVEV (reference sequence). This chain's CDR3 is CASSYGLPQLYGYTF. CDR3 sequence (DNA): TGTGCCAGCAGTTATGGCCTACCCCAACTCTATGGCTACACCTTC.

The chain is built from TRBV30 and TRBJ2-7; D might be TRBD1 (5 bases). This CDR3 region has 11 residues. Germline CDR1 GTSNPN, CDR2 SVGIG (reference sequence). V was cut by 8 bases and J by 0 bases, with 8 bases left in between. CDR3 nucleotides: TGTGCCACCGACAGCTCCTACGAGCAGTACTTC. It is translated as CATDSSYEQYF. The full variable domain, its missing parts supplied by reference TRBV30 and TRBJ2-7, is SQTIHQWPATLVQPVGSPLSLECTVEGTSNPNLYWYRQAAGRGLQLLFYSVGIGQISSEVPQNLSASRPQDRQFILSSKKLLLSDSGFYLCATDSSYEQYFGPGTRLTVT.

This clone was observed a single time. The CDR3 loop reads CAFSAGVGEGETQYF. For the CDR3, the DNA is TGTGCCTTCTCGGCTGGGGTTGGTGAGGGAGAGACCCAGTACTTC. This chain uses TRBV30 with TRBJ2-5, with a possible D match to TRBD2 (5 bases). The CDR3 contains 15 residues. With 7 bases removed from V and 4 bases from J, the gap between germline ends came to 22 bases. CDR1 and CDR2 from the germline V gene are GTSNPN and SVGIG (reference sequence). Complete variable domain (other parts from reference TRBV30 and TRBJ2-5): SQTIHQWPATLVQPVGSPLSLECTVEGTSNPNLYWYRQAAGRGLQLLFYSVGIGQISSEVPQNLSASRPQDRQFILSSKKLLLSDSGFYLCAFSAGVGEGETQYFGPGTRLLVL.

The genes are TRBV29-1 and TRBJ2-7, with D maybe TRBD2 (7 bases). The CDR3 extends over 15 amino acids. Trimming removed 6 bases at V and 0 bases at J, with 18 bases between. CDR1 and CDR2 (germline): SQVTM, ANQGSEA. The CDR3: CSVGGQDTFSYEQYF. In DNA, the CDR3 is TGCAGCGTCGGGGGGCAGGACACCTTCTCCTACGAGCAGTACTTC.

The chain is built from TRBV30 and TRBJ2-4; 10 bases are a match to TRBD2. J lost 15 bases, V lost 0 bases, and 8 bases had no gene match. The CDR3 sequence is 13 residues long. Per germline, CDR1 GTSNPN and CDR2 SVGIG (reference sequence). CDR3 sequence reads: CAWSVESGGARYF. The DNA of the CDR3 is TGTGCCTGGAGTGTAGAGAGCGGGGGGGCTCGGTACTTC.

V usage is TRBV15 and J usage is TRBJ1-6; no clear D gene. The CDR3 has 15 residues. CDR1 and CDR2 from the germline V gene are LNHNV and YYDKDF (reference sequence). V was clipped by 4 bases and J by 10 bases, with 17 bases between them. The CDR3 bases are TGTGCCACCAGCATCTCCAAGGAGGGTAACTCACCCCTCCACTTT. This encodes CATSISKEGNSPLHF.

The chain joins TRBV30 to TRBJ1-6; D not resolved. V was trimmed by 2 bases and J by 9 bases, leaving 14 bases between them. Germline values: CDR1 GTSNPN, CDR2 SVGIG (reference sequence). The CDR3 extends over 14 amino acids. This CDR3 is CAWSPLGLGSPLHF. The DNA for the CDR3 is TGTGCCTGGAGTCCACTTGGACTAGGTTCACCCCTCCACTTT.

The V gene is TRBV7-6, the J gene TRBJ2-7, with a possible D match to TRBD1 (6 bases). Looked up from germline, CDR1 is SGHVS and CDR2 is FNYEAQ. Trimming cost V 1 base and J 0 bases, with 10 bases left between them. The CDR3 spans 15 residues. CDR3 protein: CASSLGADSSYEQYF. The CDR3 DNA is TGTGCCAGCAGCTTAGGAGCGGACAGCTCCTACGAGCAGTACTTC.

This chain joins TRBV4-1 and TRBJ2-6; D not resolved. Trimming cost V 0 bases and J 4 bases, with 10 bases left between them. Germline lookup yields CDR1 MGHRA and CDR2 YSYEKL. The CDR3 runs to 16 residues. The CDR3 DNA sequence: TGCGCCAGCAGCCAAGAGCCCGGGCGCGGGGCCAACGTCCTGACTTTC. Encoded protein: CASSQEPGRGANVLTF.

The rearrangement links TRBV29-1 to TRBJ2-1, with 11 nucleotides matching TRBD2. V lost 7 bases to trimming and J lost 1 base; unmatched junction nucleotides: 15. The germline CDR1 and CDR2 sequences are SQVTM and ANQGSEA. This CDR3 region has 18 residues. The CDR3 nucleotides are TGCAGCGCCGGTTTGCCTAGCGGGGGGCTAATATCCTACAATGAGCAGTTCTTC. Protein sequence: CSAGLPSGGLISYNEQFF.

The V call is TRBV30, the J call TRBJ1-1, with D unresolved. Germline CDR1 and CDR2: GTSNPN and SVGIG (reference sequence). The CDR3 extends over 12 amino acids. Trimming stripped 6 bases from V and 8 bases from J, with 16 bases between. The DNA of the CDR3 is TGTGCCTGCGAGACTGGTCTCCAAGAAGCTTTCTTT. It is translated as CACETGLQEAFF.

The rearrangement links TRBV6-5 to TRBJ1-1; unclear D gene. CDR1 and CDR2 (germline): MNHEY, SVGAGI. The CDR3 has 13 residues. Trimming took 2 bases from V and 4 from J, leaving 8 bases between them. The CDR3 sequence is CASSYGVSTEAFF. The CDR3 DNA reads TGTGCCAGCAGTTACGGGGTAAGCACTGAAGCTTTCTTT.

Details on this clone: Other DNA sequences in the same sample also yield this CDR3. As DNA, the CDR3 is TGTGCCAGCAGCTTGGAACGGGGGTACCAAGAGACCCAGTACTTC. Amino acid sequence: CASSLERGYQETQYF. This chain uses TRBV7-9 with TRBJ2-5; weak D call: TRBD2 (6 bases). This CDR3 has 15 amino acids. Germline V gene data show CDR1 as SEHNR and CDR2 as FQNEAQ (reference sequence). V was shortened by 3 bases and J by 0 bases, with 11 bases between the two germline ends.

This clone was detected only a few times. The chain uses TRBV29-1 and TRBJ2-4; TRBD1 is a possible D gene (6 bases). The ends were cut back, 5 bases at V and 1 base at J, with 6 bases in the middle. The germline V gene encodes CDR1 SQVTM and CDR2 ANQGSEA. CDR3 size: 12 residues. Here the CDR3 DNA reads TGCAGCGTTAGGGGGGCCAAAAACATTCAGTACTTC. Its protein is CSVRGAKNIQYF.

V usage is TRBV27 and J usage is TRBJ1-5; D possibly corresponds to TRBD1 (5 bases). This CDR3 contains 14 residues. V lost 4 bases to trimming and J lost 5 bases, with 12 bases between them. Germline V gives CDR1 MNHEY, CDR2 SMNVEV (reference sequence). The CDR3 nucleotides are TGTGCCAGCAGTTATGGCAGGGCCGATCAGCCCCAGCATTTT. Translated: CASSYGRADQPQHF.

This clone turned up a few times. V usage is TRBV12-5 and J usage is TRBJ2-1, with 8 bases lining up with TRBD2. V dropped 2 bases and J dropped 8; count of bases not matched to a gene: 8. The CDR3 totals 15 residues. Germline V gives CDR1 LGHNT, CDR2 FRNRAP. CDR3 nucleotides: TGTGCTAGTGGTTTGATCGGGGGGGGCCGGGATGAGCAGTTCTTC. Translating gives CASGLIGGGRDEQFF.

The rearrangement uses TRBV5-1 and TRBJ2-7; no reliable D call. Trimming removed 0 bases from V and 5 bases from J, with 12 bases in between. The CDR3 spans 14 residues. Germline loops: CDR1 SGHRS, CDR2 YFSETQ. As DNA, the CDR3 is TGCGCCAGCAGCTTGGGAATGACTCCAGACGAGCAGTACTTC. Translating gives CASSLGMTPDEQYF.

The V call is TRBV14, the J call TRBJ2-7; TRBD1 agrees at 7 bases. After removal of 4 bases from V and 2 bases from J, the junction contained 5 bases not matched to a gene. In germline, CDR1 is SGHDN, CDR2 FVKESK. This CDR3 spans 14 amino acids. The CDR3 sequence: CASSPGTATYEQYF. For the CDR3, the DNA is TGTGCCAGCAGCCCGGGGACAGCGACCTACGAGCAGTACTTC.